Shown below are 27 T cell receptor beta chains from a single sample sequenced in a study of cytomegalovirus exposure and HLA in healthy donors. PCR employed 60 Vbeta and 13 Jbeta primers. The protocol was immunoSEQ multiplex PCR, while the TCRdb copy is restricted to in-frame clones and leaves out a portion. There are over 80,000 clones in the sample; about four fifths occur only once, and about 5% lies in the top ten. Input material: PBMCs. The receptors come from a man aged 40-49 years in good health and CMV-seropositive.

The gene calls are TRBV9 and TRBJ2-5; 8 bases are shared with TRBD1. The J call may be in error: the DNA end matches TRBJ2-7 better. CDR3 length equals 14 residues. CDR1 and CDR2 from the germline V gene are SGDLS and YYNGEE. For the CDR3, the DNA is TGTGCCAGCAGCTCAGGGGGCCTTGGGGCCGAGCAGTACTTC. Translated, it gives CASSSGGLGAEQYF.

This sequence joins TRBV5-1 and TRBJ1-4; D is unclear. This CDR3 is built from 15 residues. Germline V gene sequence: CDR1 SGHRS, CDR2 YFSETQ. Trimming pared 1 base from V and 0 bases from J, leaving 7 bases between. The CDR3 coding sequence is TGCGCCAGCAGCTTGACCAGTGCAACTAATGAAAAACTGTTTTTT. This codes for CASSLTSATNEKLFF.

With respect to this clone: One end of the junction fails to match germline, which may point to a read error. The chain has TRBV7-9 and TRBJ2-7; 12 nucleotides align to TRBD2. Germline V gives CDR1 SEHNR, CDR2 FQNEAQ (reference sequence). The CDR3 is 11 amino acids. CDR3 residues: CSSSTSGRPRF. CDR3 DNA: TGTTCCAGCAGCACTAGCGGGAGGCCCCGGTTC.

The rearrangement joins TRBV7-6 to TRBJ2-1; the match to TRBD1 covers 7 bases. CDR1 SGHVS and CDR2 FNYEAQ come from the germline V gene. V was pared by 1 base and J by 1 base, with 7 bases of the junction left unmatched. This CDR3 has 17 residues. CDR3 sequence reads: CASSLELGQQSYNEQFF. The CDR3 DNA follows: TGTGCCAGCAGCTTAGAGTTGGGACAGCAATCCTACAATGAGCAGTTCTTC. The full variable domain, rest sourced from reference TRBV7-6 and TRBJ2-1, is GAGVSQSPRYKVTKRGQDVALRCDPISGHVSLYWYRQALGQGPEFLTYFNYEAQQDKSGLPNDRFSAERPEGSISTLTIQRTEQRDSAMYRCASSLELGQQSYNEQFFGPGTRLTVL.

V usage is TRBV5-1 and J usage is TRBJ1-2; 7 bases map to TRBD1. The CDR3 extends over 14 amino acids. Germline assignment: CDR1 SGHRS and CDR2 YFSETQ. After removal of 4 bases from V and 7 bases from J, the junction contained 10 bases not matched to a gene. This CDR3 is CASSPVEGAGGYTF. CDR3 DNA sequence: TGCGCCAGCAGCCCCGTGGAGGGGGCGGGTGGCTACACCTTC.

The chain joins TRBV15 to TRBJ1-2; 7 nucleotides align to TRBD1. The CDR3 has 14 amino acids. Looked up from germline, CDR1 is LNHNV and CDR2 is YYDKDF (reference sequence). Unmatched junction bases numbered 5, after V lost 0 bases and J lost 7 bases. CDR3 region: CATSRDRAGGGYTF. CDR3 DNA: TGTGCCACCAGCAGAGATAGGGCAGGGGGTGGCTACACCTTC.

V and J are TRBV30 and TRBJ2-5; D possibly corresponds to TRBD2 (7 bases). The J call may be incorrect, as the DNA end agrees better with TRBJ2-7. The CDR3 extends over 15 amino acids. CDR1 and CDR2 (germline): GTSNPN, SVGIG (reference sequence). CDR3 protein: CAWSGGGQSPYEQYF. CDR3 nucleotides: TGTGCCTGGAGTGGGGGGGGGCAGTCGCCCTACGAGCAGTACTTC.

The chain employs TRBV5-3 and TRBJ1-6; 7 positions match TRBD1. TRBV5-3 carries the ORF label, with uncertain function. CDR3 length equals 15 residues. With V trimmed by 4 bases and J by 2 bases, 3 bases remained unmatched. The CDR3 bases are TGTGCCAGAAGCCCCGGACAGGCCTATAATTCACCCCTCCACTTT. Translating it yields CARSPGQAYNSPLHF.

V is TRBV7-2 and J is TRBJ2-1; the D gene is possibly TRBD1 (5 bases). Germline V gives CDR1 SGHTA, CDR2 FQGNSA. V was cut by 1 base and J by 6 bases, with 16 bases left in between. The CDR3 is 16 amino acids. The CDR3 here is CASSLEGRRILNEQFF. Here the CDR3 DNA reads TGTGCCAGCAGCTTAGAGGGGCGGCGGATACTCAATGAGCAGTTCTTC.

The chain combines TRBV5-1 with TRBJ2-7, with a weak D call TRBD1 (6 bases). The germline V gene has CDR1 SGHRS and CDR2 YFSETQ. The ends were cut back, 4 bases at V and 3 bases at J, with 23 bases in the middle. CDR3 length: 17 amino acids. CDR3 sequence reads: CASSPGPSGVRDYEQYF. Here the CDR3 DNA reads TGCGCCAGCAGCCCCGGGCCATCAGGGGTGAGGGACTACGAGCAGTACTTC.

The CDR3 DNA reads TGTGCCAGCAGTAGGGACTGGGGGTACAATGAGCAGTTCTTC. Protein product: CASSRDWGYNEQFF. The chain carries TRBV2 and TRBJ2-1; tentatively, D is TRBD2 (6 bases). CDR3 length: 14 amino acids. Trimming took off 5 bases at V and 4 bases at J, with 12 bases between the two ends. Germline V gene sequence: CDR1 SNHLY, CDR2 FYNNEI.

The CDR3 loop is CASSLGQVSGNTIYF. The CDR3 nucleotides are TGCGCCAGCAGCTTGGGACAGGTCTCTGGAAACACCATATATTTT. J is TRBJ1-3 and V is TRBV5-1; possibly TRBD1 for D (6 bases). The V and J ends lost 0 bases and 0 bases respectively, with 7 bases between them. The CDR3 has 15 amino acids. CDR1 and CDR2 from the germline V gene are SGHRS and YFSETQ.

The J gene is TRBJ1-2, the V gene TRBV30; 10 bases are a match to TRBD1. The J segment lost 8 bases and the V segment lost 0 bases, leaving 15 bases of the junction unmatched. Germline V lookup: CDR1 GTSNPN, CDR2 SVGIG (reference sequence). The CDR3 totals 17 residues. This CDR3 reads CAWSVVGRGQGRRGYTF. DNA for the CDR3: TGTGCCTGGAGTGTAGTCGGAAGGGGACAGGGGCGTCGGGGCTACACCTTC.

This clone showed up just a few times. The gene calls are TRBV5-4 and TRBJ2-2; TRBD1 matches at 8 bases. This CDR3 is built from 14 residues. Per the germline V gene, CDR1 is SGHNT and CDR2 is YYREEE (reference sequence). Germline trimming cut 2 bases from V and 7 bases from J; bases unmatched to any gene: 4. As DNA, the CDR3 is TGTGCCAGCAGCTTTCAGGGGGCTGGCGGGGAGCTGTTTTTT. Translation gives CASSFQGAGGELFF.

V and J are TRBV7-9 and TRBJ2-7; perhaps TRBD2 as D (5 bases). The germline gives CDR1 SEHNR, CDR2 FQNEAQ (reference sequence). Trimming removed 1 base at V and 6 bases at J, with 10 bases between. CDR3 length: 13 residues. Written as DNA, the CDR3 is TGTGCCAGCAGCTTAGGAGACTACCCCGAGCAGTACTTC. Protein sequence: CASSLGDYPEQYF.

The chain joins TRBV6-1 to TRBJ1-2, with 7 bases fitting TRBD1. J gave up 10 bases and V 6 bases, and 5 bases lay outside the gene matches. Germline V lookup: CDR1 MNHNS, CDR2 SASEGT. The CDR3 spans 11 residues. For the CDR3, the DNA is TGTGCCAGCAGGACAGGGACGATCTACACCTTC. The encoded protein is CASRTGTIYTF.

This chain connects TRBV10-3 to TRBJ2-3, with a weak D call TRBD2 (5 bases). The germline V gene encodes CDR1 ENHRY and CDR2 SYGVKD. Deletions cut 2 bases from V and 4 bases from J, with 10 bases between. The CDR3 is 14 residues long. In DNA, the CDR3 is TGTGCCATCAGTGAGGGTGGGAGTCCAGATACGCAGTATTTT. As protein: CAISEGGSPDTQYF.

This clone was observed once. J is TRBJ1-5 and V is TRBV6-1; 8 bases match TRBD1. The CDR3 spans 14 residues. Per germline, CDR1 MNHNS and CDR2 SASEGT. V lost 4 bases to trimming and J lost 5 bases; unmatched junction nucleotides: 4. CDR3 in amino acids: CASSAGTGDQPQHF. The DNA of the CDR3 is TGTGCCAGCAGTGCCGGGACAGGTGATCAGCCCCAGCATTTT.

V is TRBV28 and J is TRBJ2-1; D is possibly TRBD2 (6 bases). Germline V gene lookup returns CDR1 MDHEN and CDR2 SYDVKM. The CDR3 extends over 16 amino acids. Trimming took off 7 bases at V and 0 bases at J, with 16 bases between the two ends. In DNA, the CDR3 is TGTGCCAGCATCATGGGGGGAGGCCCCTCCTACAATGAGCAGTTCTTC. This encodes CASIMGGGPSYNEQFF.

This clone was seen only once. The genes are TRBV7-9 and TRBJ2-2; tentative D call: TRBD1 (6 bases). CDR1 is SEHNR, CDR2 FQNEAQ, per germline (reference sequence). This CDR3 region has 14 residues. Trimming stripped 9 bases from V and 2 bases from J, with 13 bases between. The CDR3 bases are TGTGCCAGTCCAGGGGACCGAAACACCGGGGAGCTGTTTTTT. This translates into CASPGDRNTGELFF.

CDR3 nucleotides: TGTGCCATCGCTCCTGGGGCAGGGTGGACTGAAGCTTTCTTT. Amino acid sequence: CAIAPGAGWTEAFF. The J gene is TRBJ1-1, the V gene TRBV10-3; D perhaps matches TRBD1 (5 bases). Germline V gene sequence: CDR1 ENHRY, CDR2 SYGVKD. Trimming shortened V by 8 bases and J by 5 bases, and 18 bases separated the two germline ends. This CDR3 is 14 amino acids long.

The chain couples TRBV7-9 to TRBJ2-2; tentatively, D is TRBD1 (5 bases). The CDR3 extends over 15 amino acids. V lost 2 bases to trimming and J lost 2 bases, with 9 bases between them. Germline lookup yields CDR1 SEHNR and CDR2 FQNEAQ (reference sequence). The DNA of the CDR3 is TGTGCCAGCAGCTTACCAGGGATTAACACCGGGGAGCTGTTTTTT. This translates into CASSLPGINTGELFF. The full variable domain, in which reference TRBV7-9 and TRBJ2-2 provide the parts outside the CDR3, is DTGVSQNPRHKITKRGQNVTFRCDPISEHNRLYWYRQTLGQGPEFLTYFQNEAQLEKSRLLSDRFSAERPKGSFSTLEIQRTEQGDSAMYLCASSLPGINTGELFFGEGSRLTVL.

The rearrangement uses TRBV27 and TRBJ2-3; weak D call: TRBD2 (6 bases). Germline CDR1 reads MNHEY; CDR2 reads SMNVEV (reference sequence). The CDR3 loop spans 16 amino acids. V was shortened by 5 bases and J by 0 bases, with 15 bases between the two germline ends. DNA of the CDR3: TGTGCCAGCAGTCCAGGACCGGGGACTAGCACAGATACGCAGTATTTT. This codes for CASSPGPGTSTDTQYF.

The chain uses TRBV19 and TRBJ2-3; 7 nucleotides match TRBD1. The CDR3 is 15 residues long. In germline, CDR1 is LNHDA, CDR2 SQIVND (reference sequence). V was clipped by 5 bases and J by 1 base; unmatched bases: 6. The DNA for the CDR3 is TGTGCCAGTAGTCCTCGACAGGGAGGCACAGATACGCAGTATTTT. This sequence encodes CASSPRQGGTDTQYF. The whole variable domain, remainder taken from reference TRBV19 and TRBJ2-3, is DGGITQSPKYLFRKEGQNVTLSCEQNLNHDAMYWYRQDPGQGLRLIYYSQIVNDFQKGDIAEGYSVSREKKESFPLTVTSAQKNPTAFYLCASSPRQGGTDTQYFGPGTRLTVL.

This clone has more than one count but fewer than ten. The chain combines TRBV11-1 with TRBJ2-1; 10 nucleotides match TRBD2. Germline assignment: CDR1 SGHAT and CDR2 FQDESV (reference sequence). The V segment lost 5 bases and the J segment 0 bases; nucleotides outside the gene matches: 4. The CDR3 sequence is 16 residues long. The chain's CDR3 is CASSPRLAGSYNEQFF. CDR3 DNA sequence: TGTGCCAGCAGCCCGAGACTAGCGGGCTCCTACAATGAGCAGTTCTTC.

J is TRBJ1-2 and V is TRBV19, with D perhaps matching TRBD1 (5 bases). The CDR3 runs to 13 residues. With 6 bases removed from V and 1 base from J, the gap between germline ends came to 9 bases. Germline V gives CDR1 LNHDA, CDR2 SQIVND (reference sequence). The CDR3: CASRIDSNYGYTF. In nucleotides, the CDR3 is TGTGCCAGTAGGATCGACAGTAACTATGGCTACACCTTC.

Regarding this clone: This sample includes further DNA sequences coding for the same CDR3. V gene TRBV19 combines with J gene TRBJ1-1; D is undetermined. CDR3 length: 14 residues. Deletions cut 7 bases from V and 0 bases from J, with 12 bases between. Germline CDR1 is LNHDA and CDR2 is SQIVND (reference sequence). CDR3 in amino acids: CASTPGGMNTEAFF. Written as DNA, the CDR3 is TGTGCCAGTACCCCCGGCGGGATGAACACTGAAGCTTTCTTT.